Presented here are 5 T cell receptor beta chains from one specimen sequenced in a study of memory CD4+ T cells and cytomegalovirus serostatus. Generated by immunoSEQ multiplex PCR, the TCRdb table keeps only in-frame clones and is missing some. The sample contains tens of thousands of clones, around three quarters of which appear only once. The sort gate was single viable CD3+CD4+CD8-CD45RO+ cells for memory CD4+ T cells. The source material was memory CD4+ T cells from blood. Receptor source: an adult in good health and CMV-seronegative.

The rearrangement links TRBV29-1 to TRBJ1-3; no reliable D call. CDR3 length: 12 residues. Looked up from germline, CDR1 is SQVTM and CDR2 is ANQGSEA. Deletions cut 4 bases from V and 0 bases from J, with 4 bases between. The CDR3 sequence is CSVGSSGNTIYF. CDR3 nucleotide sequence: TGCAGCGTTGGGAGCTCTGGAAACACCATATATTTT.

The chain employs TRBV5-1 and TRBJ1-3; unclear D gene. In germline, CDR1 is SGHRS, CDR2 YFSETQ. V dropped 4 bases and J dropped 0 bases, with 8 bases sitting between them. This CDR3 has 14 residues. The CDR3 DNA reads TGCGCCAGCAGCGTCGGGGACTCTGGAAACACCATATATTTT. Its translation: CASSVGDSGNTIYF.

The rearrangement links TRBV20-1 to TRBJ2-7; D is undetermined. The CDR3 covers 11 residues. Trimming took off 3 bases at V and 6 bases at J, with 9 bases between the two ends. Germline V gene sequence: CDR1 DFQATT, CDR2 SNEGSKA (reference sequence). CDR3 region: CSASARREQYF. DNA for the CDR3: TGCAGTGCTAGTGCTAGGCGCGAGCAGTACTTC.

The chain links TRBV7-2 to TRBJ2-2; D gene uncertain. Germline V gene data show CDR1 as SGHTA and CDR2 as FQGNSA. The ends were cut back, 3 bases at V and 1 base at J, with 3 bases in the middle. This CDR3 has 13 amino acids. The CDR3 region is CASSFRNTGELFF. DNA for the CDR3: TGTGCCAGCAGCTTTCGGAACACCGGGGAGCTGTTTTTT. The complete variable domain, with remaining parts taken from reference TRBV7-2 and TRBJ2-2, reads GAGVSQSPSNKVTEKGKDVELRCDPISGHTALYWYRQSLGQGLEFLIYFQGNSAPDKSGLPSDRFSAERTGGSVSTLTIQRTQQEDSAVYLCASSFRNTGELFFGEGSRLTVL.

This clone was counted a few times. The J gene is TRBJ2-7, the V gene TRBV6-1; 7 bases line up with TRBD1. The CDR3 totals 13 residues. CDR1 MNHNS and CDR2 SASEGT come from the germline V gene. V shed 7 bases and J 6 bases; nucleotides not matched to a gene: 9. CDR3 sequence: CASTPQGQPEQYF. CDR3 coding DNA: TGTGCCAGCACGCCCCAGGGACAGCCCGAGCAGTACTTC.